This T cell receptor beta chain emerged from a study of cytomegalovirus exposure and HLA in healthy donors. Whole-study context: HLA-typed donors were the source of 80 million to 90 million unique TCRs, which an early data release held.

PCR primers comprised 60 Vbeta and 13 Jbeta primers. TCRdb's table, derived via immunoSEQ multiplex PCR, lists solely in-frame clones and lacks some. In the table there are roughly 130,000 clones, roughly four fifths of which are singletons. The junction had 7 bases not matched to a gene; V was cut back by 3 bases and J by 4 bases. The CDR3 runs 16 residues. The germline V gene has CDR1 MDHEN and CDR2 SYDVKM. The sample was PBMCs. The source of this sequence is a male donor in good health and CMV-seropositive. This rearrangement joins TRBV28 to TRBJ2-1; 9 bases agree with TRBD2. Written as DNA, the CDR3 is TGTGCCAGCAGTTTCGGGGAGGCGGGAGGGTACAATGAGCAGTTCTTC. It encodes CASSFGEAGGYNEQFF.